This T cell receptor (beta chain) derives from a study of T cells expressing NK-cell markers. Study in general: Investigators obtained TCR beta repertoires from sorted CD3+CD56+NKG2C+, CD3+CD56+NKG2C- and CD3+CD56-NKG2C+ T cells. The study, taken as a whole, reports: Dominant NKG2C+ clonotypes made up about 1.0-7.0% of CD8+ T cells in more than 5 donors. The same clonotypes also predominated in the CD3+CD56-NKG2C+ fraction of several donors.

The CDR3 has 15 residues. CDR1 is MNHNS and CDR2 is SASEGT in the germline V gene. A remark on this clonotype: Its antigen is as yet unknown.

UMIs were included in TCR beta cDNA generated by 5'RACE template switching. TCRdb reanalyzed the 5' RACE reads and collapses them to one entry per CDR3 protein, without DNA. The ten top clones account for 4% to 6.5%, within a sample of about 380,000 distinct CDR3 sequences. The source of this sequence is a man aged 18-75 years in good health. The material sequenced was blood T cells: a sorted CD56 or NKG2C T cell subset, CD4+ or CD8+ T cells, or bulk PBMC T cells (not recorded which). J is TRBJ2-5 and V is TRBV6-1; there is no DNA to check the TCRdb D call of TRBD1. This chain's CDR3 is CASSRTGSRLQTQYF.